This T cell receptor (beta chain) was recorded in a study of shared clonotypes between healthy human individuals. Whole-study results and caveats: An anticipated effect of sequencing depth on clonotype sharing among donors was recognized.

Concerning this clone: What it recognizes is unknown.

Selected positively for CCR7 and CD45RO-negative, naive CD8 cells excluded terminally differentiated effector memory CD45RA+ cells. A deep-level run was used for the assay. Genomic DNA per cell subset filled all wells of several immunoSEQ plates. TCRdb keeps only in-frame clones here, not all; method: immunoSEQ multiplex PCR. Seen here are roughly 2,000,000 clones, just under 95% observed once, and the top ten hold 1.2%. This CDR3 spans 17 amino acids. Trimming took 0 bases from V and 4 from J; bases not matched to a gene: 12. The germline V gene has CDR1 SGHAT and CDR2 FQNNGV. The genes are TRBV11-2 and TRBJ2-7, with 7 bases aligning to TRBD1. The sample taken for sequencing was naive CD8+ T cells sorted from blood. The origin of this receptor is a man between 18 and 35 years old in good health. The CDR3 nucleotides are TGTGCCAGCAGCTTAGATCCCGGGACAGCCATTTTTTACGAGCAGTACTTC. Its translation is CASSLDPGTAIFYEQYF.